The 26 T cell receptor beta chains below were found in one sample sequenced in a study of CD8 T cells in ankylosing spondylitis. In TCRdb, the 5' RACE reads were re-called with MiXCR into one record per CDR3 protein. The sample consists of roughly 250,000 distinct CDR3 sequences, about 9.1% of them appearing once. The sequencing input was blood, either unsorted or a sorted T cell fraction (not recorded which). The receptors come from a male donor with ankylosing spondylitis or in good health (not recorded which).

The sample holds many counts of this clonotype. The CDR3 nucleotides are TGTGCCAGCAGCTTAGGTCCTAGCGGCGAGCAGTACTTC. Encoded protein: CASSLGPSGEQYF. V is TRBV7-2 and J is TRBJ2-7; 7 bases line up with TRBD2. J gave up 6 bases and V 1 base, and 3 bases lay outside the gene matches. Looked up from germline, CDR1 is SGHTA and CDR2 is FQGNSA. This CDR3 has 13 residues.

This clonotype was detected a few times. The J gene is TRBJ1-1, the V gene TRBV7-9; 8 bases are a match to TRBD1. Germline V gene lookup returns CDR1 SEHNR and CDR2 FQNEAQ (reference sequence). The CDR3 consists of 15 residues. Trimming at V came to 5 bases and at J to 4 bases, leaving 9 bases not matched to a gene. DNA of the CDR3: TGTGCCAGCAGCAGAAGTCAGGGGGCGGTCACTGAAGCTTTCTTT. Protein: CASSRSQGAVTEAFF.

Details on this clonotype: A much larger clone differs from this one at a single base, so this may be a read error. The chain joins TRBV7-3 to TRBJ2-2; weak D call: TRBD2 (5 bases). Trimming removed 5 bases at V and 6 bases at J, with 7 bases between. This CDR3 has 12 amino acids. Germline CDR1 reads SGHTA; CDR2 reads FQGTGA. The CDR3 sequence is CASSPLAGELFF. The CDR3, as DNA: TGTGCCAGCAGCCCACTAGCCGGGGAGCTGTTTTTT.

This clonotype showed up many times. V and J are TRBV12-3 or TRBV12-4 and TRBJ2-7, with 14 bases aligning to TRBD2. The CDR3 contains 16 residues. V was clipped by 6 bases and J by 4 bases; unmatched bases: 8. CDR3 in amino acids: CASRQRGLAGVYEQYF. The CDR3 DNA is TGTGCCAGCAGGCAGAGGGGACTAGCGGGAGTTTACGAGCAGTACTTC.

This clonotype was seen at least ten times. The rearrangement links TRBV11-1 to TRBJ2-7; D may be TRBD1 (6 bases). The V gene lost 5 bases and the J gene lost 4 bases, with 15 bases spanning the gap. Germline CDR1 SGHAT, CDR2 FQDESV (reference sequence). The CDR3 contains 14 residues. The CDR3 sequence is CASSVTGTPYEQYF. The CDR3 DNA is TGTGCCAGCAGCGTAACCGGGACACCGTACGAGCAGTACTTC.

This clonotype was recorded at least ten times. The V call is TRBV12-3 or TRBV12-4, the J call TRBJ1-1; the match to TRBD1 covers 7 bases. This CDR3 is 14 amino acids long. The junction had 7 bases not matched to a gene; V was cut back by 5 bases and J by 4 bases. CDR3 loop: CASSPTGRRTEAFF. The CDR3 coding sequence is TGTGCCAGCAGTCCGACAGGGAGACGCACTGAAGCTTTCTTT.

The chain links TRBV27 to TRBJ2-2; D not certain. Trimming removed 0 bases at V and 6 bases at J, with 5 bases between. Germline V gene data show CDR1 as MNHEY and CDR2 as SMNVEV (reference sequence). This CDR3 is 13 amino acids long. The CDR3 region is CASSLSSPGELFF. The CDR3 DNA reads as TGTGCCAGCAGTTTATCGTCGCCCGGGGAGCTGTTTTTT.

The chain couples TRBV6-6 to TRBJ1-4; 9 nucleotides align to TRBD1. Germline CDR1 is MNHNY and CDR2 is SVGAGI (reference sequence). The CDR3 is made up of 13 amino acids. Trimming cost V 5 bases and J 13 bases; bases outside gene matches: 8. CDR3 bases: TGTGCCAGCAGTAGCTCACAGGGGGCCAGACTGTTTTTT. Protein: CASSSSQGARLFF.

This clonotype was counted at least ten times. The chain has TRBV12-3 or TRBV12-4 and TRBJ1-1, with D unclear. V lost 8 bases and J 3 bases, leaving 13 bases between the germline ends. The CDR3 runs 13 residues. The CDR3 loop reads CASGRAEHTEAFF. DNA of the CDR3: TGTGCCAGCGGCCGGGCAGAACACACTGAAGCTTTCTTT.

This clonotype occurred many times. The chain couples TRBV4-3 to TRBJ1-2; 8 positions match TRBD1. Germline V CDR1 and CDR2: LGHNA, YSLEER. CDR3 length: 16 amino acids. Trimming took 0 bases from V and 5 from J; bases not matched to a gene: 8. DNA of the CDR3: TGCGCCAGCAGCCAAGAGCCGGGACAGGCTCCTTATGGCTACACCTTC. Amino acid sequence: CASSQEPGQAPYGYTF.

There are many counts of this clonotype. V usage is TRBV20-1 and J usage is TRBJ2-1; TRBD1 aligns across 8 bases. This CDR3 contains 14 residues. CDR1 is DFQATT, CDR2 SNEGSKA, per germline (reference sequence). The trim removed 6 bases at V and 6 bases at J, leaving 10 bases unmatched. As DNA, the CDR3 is TGCAGTGCCCTACTGACAGGGGAGATCAATGAGCAGTTCTTC. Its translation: CSALLTGEINEQFF.

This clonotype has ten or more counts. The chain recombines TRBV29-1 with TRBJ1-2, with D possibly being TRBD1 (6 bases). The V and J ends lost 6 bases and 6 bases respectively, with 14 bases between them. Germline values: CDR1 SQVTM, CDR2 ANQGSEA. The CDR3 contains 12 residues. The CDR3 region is CSVPPTGNGYTF. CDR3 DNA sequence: TGCAGCGTCCCCCCTACAGGGAATGGCTACACCTTC.

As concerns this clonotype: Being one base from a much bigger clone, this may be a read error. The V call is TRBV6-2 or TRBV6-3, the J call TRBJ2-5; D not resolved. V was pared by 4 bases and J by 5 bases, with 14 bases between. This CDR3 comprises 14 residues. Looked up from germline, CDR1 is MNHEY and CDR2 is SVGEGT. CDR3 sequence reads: CASSSTFPSETQYF. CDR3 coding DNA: TGTGCCAGCAGTTCGACTTTCCCCTCGGAGACCCAGTACTTC.

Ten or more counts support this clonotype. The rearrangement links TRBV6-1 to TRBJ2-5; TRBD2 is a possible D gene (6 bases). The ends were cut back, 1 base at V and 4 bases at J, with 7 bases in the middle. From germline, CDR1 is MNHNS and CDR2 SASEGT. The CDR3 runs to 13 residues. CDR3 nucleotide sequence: TGTGCCAGCAGTGAAGACGGGGGAGAGACCCAGTACTTC. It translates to CASSEDGGETQYF.

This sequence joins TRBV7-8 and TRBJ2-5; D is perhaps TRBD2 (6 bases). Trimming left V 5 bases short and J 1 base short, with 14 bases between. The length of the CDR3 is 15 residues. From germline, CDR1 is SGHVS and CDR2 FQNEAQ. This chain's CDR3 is CASSTRGRFQETQYF. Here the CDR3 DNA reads TGTGCCAGCAGCACACGGGGGAGGTTCCAAGAGACCCAGTACTTC.

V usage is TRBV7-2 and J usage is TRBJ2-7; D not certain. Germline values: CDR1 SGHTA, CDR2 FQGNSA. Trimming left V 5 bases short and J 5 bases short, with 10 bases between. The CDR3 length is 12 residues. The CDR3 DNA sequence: TGTGCCAGCAGCCACGAATCCCACGAGCAGTACTTC. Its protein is CASSHESHEQYF.

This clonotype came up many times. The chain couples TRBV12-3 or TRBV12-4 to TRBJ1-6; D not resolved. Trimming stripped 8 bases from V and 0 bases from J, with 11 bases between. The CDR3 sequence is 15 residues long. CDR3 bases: TGTGCCAGCCTGGACTCGAGCTCCTATAATTCACCCCTCCACTTT. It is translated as CASLDSSSYNSPLHF.

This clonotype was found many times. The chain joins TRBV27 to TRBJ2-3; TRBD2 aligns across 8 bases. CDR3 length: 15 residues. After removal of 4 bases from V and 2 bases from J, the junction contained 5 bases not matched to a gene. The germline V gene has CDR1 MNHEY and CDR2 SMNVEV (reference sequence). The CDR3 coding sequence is TGTGCCAGCAGTTCGGCACTAGCGGTCACAGATACGCAGTATTTT. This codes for CASSSALAVTDTQYF.

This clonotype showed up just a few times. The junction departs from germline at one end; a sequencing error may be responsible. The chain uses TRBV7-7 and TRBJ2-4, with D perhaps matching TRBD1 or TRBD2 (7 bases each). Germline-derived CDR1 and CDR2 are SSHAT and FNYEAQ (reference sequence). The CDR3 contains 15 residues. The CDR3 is CASTQGEGPKNIQYF. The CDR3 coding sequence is TGTGCTAGCACCCAGGGGGAGGGCCCGAAAAACATTCAGTACTTC.

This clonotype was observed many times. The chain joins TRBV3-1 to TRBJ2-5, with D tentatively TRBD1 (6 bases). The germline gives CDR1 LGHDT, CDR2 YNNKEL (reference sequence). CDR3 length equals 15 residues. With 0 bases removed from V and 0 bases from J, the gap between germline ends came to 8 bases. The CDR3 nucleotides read TGTGCCAGCAGCCAAGATGGGGGCTACCAAGAGACCCAGTACTTC. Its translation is CASSQDGGYQETQYF.

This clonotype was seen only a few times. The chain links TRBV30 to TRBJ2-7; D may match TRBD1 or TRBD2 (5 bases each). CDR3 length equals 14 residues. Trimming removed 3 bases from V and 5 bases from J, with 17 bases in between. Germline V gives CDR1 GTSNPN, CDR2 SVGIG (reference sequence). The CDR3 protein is CAWSPGSGSNEQYF. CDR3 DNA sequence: TGTGCCTGGAGCCCAGGGTCAGGGAGTAACGAGCAGTACTTC.

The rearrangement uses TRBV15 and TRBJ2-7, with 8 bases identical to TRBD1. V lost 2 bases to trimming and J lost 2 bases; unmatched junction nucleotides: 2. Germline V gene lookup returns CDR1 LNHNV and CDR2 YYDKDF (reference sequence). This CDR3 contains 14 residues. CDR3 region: CATSRTGGTYEQYF. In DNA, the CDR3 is TGTGCCACCAGCAGAACAGGGGGGACCTACGAGCAGTACTTC.

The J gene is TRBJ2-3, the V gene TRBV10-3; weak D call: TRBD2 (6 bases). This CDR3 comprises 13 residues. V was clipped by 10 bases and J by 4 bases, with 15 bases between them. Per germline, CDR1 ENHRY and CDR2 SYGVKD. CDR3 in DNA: TGTGCCACCGGCGGGGAACCCGCAGATACGCAGTATTTT. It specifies CATGGEPADTQYF.

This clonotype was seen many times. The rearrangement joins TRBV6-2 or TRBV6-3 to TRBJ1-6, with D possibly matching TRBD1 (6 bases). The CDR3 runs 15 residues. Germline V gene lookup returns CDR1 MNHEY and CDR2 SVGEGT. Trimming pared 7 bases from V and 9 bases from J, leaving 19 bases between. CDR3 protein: CASTLRNRDGSPLHF. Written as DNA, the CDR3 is TGTGCCAGCACCCTTCGGAACAGGGACGGTTCACCCCTCCACTTT.

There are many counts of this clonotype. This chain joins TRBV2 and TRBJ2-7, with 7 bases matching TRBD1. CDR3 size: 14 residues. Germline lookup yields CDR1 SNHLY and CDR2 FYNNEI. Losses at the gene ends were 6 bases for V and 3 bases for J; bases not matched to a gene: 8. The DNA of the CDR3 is TGTGCCAGCAGGTTAGGGACAGAACTCTACGAGCAGTACTTC. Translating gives CASRLGTELYEQYF.

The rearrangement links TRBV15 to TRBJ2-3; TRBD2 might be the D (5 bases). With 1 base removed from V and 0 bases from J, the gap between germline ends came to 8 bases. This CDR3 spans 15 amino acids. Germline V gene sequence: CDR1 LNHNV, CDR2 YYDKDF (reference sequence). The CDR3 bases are TGTGCCACCAGCAGAGTGAGGGTCAGCACAGATACGCAGTATTTT. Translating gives CATSRVRVSTDTQYF.